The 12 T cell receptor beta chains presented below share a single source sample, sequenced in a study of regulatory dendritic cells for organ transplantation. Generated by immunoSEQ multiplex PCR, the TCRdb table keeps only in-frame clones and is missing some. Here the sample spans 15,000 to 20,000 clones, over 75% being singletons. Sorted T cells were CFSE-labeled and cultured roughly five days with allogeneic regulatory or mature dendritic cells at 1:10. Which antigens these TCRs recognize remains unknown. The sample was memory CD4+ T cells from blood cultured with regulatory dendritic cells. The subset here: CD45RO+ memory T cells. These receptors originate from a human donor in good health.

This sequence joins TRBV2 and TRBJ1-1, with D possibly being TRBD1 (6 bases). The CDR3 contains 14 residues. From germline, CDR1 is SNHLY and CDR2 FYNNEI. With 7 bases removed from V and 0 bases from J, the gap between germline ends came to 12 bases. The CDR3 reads CASNPGTLNTEAFF. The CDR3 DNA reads TGTGCCAGCAACCCGGGGACATTGAACACTGAAGCTTTCTTT. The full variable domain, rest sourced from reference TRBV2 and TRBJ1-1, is EPEVTQTPSHQVTQMGQEVILRCVPISNHLYFYWYRQILGQKVEFLVSFYNNEISEKSEIFDDQFSVERPDGSNFTLKIRSTKLEDSAMYFCASNPGTLNTEAFFGQGTRLTVV.

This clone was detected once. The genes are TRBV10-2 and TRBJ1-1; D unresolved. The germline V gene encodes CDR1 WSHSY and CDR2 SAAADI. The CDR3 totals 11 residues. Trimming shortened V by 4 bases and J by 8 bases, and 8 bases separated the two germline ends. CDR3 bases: TGCGCCAGCAGTGGTTCAGTCGAAGCTTTCTTT. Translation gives CASSGSVEAFF.

CDR3 bases: TGTGCCAGCAGTCGGGCCAGCCAGAACACCGGGGAGCTGTTTTTT. Translated, it gives CASSRASQNTGELFF. This rearrangement joins TRBV7-8 to TRBJ2-2; unclear D gene. This CDR3 region has 15 residues. The ends were cut back, 6 bases at V and 1 base at J, with 12 bases in the middle. CDR1 is SGHVS, CDR2 FQNEAQ, per germline.

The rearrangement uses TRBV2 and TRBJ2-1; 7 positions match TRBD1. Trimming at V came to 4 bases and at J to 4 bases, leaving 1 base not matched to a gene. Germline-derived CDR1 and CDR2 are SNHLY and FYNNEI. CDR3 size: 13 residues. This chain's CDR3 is CASSGDRYNEQFF. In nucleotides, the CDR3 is TGTGCCAGCAGTGGGGACAGATACAATGAGCAGTTCTTC.

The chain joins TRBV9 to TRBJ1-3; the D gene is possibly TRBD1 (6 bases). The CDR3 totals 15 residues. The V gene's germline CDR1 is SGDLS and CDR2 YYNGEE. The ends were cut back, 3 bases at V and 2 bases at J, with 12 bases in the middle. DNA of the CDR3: TGTGCCAGCAGCGACGTGGGGGGCCCTGGAAACACCATATATTTT. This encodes CASSDVGGPGNTIYF. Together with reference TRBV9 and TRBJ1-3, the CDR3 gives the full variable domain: DSGVTQTPKHLITATGQRVTLRCSPRSGDLSVYWYQQSLDQGLQFLIQYYNGEERAKGNILERFSAQQFPDLHSELNLSSLELGDSALYFCASSDVGGPGNTIYFGEGSWLTVV.

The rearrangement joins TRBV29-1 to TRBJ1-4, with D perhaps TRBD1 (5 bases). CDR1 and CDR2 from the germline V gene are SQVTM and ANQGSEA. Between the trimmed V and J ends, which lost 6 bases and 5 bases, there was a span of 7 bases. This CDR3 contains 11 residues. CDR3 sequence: CSVRDNEKLFF. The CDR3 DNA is TGCAGCGTGCGGGACAATGAAAAACTGTTTTTT. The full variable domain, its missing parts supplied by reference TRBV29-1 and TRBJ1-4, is SAVISQKPSRDICQRGTSLTIQCQVDSQVTMMFWYRQQPGQSLTLIATANQGSEATYESGFVIDKFPISRPNLTFSTLTVSNMSPEDSSIYLCSVRDNEKLFFGSGTQLSVL.

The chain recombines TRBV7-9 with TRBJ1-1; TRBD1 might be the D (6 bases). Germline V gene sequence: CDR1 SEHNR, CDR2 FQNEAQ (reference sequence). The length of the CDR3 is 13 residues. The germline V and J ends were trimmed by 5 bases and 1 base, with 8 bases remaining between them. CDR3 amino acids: CASSAQGNTEAFF. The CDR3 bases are TGTGCCAGCAGCGCACAGGGGAACACTGAAGCTTTCTTT.

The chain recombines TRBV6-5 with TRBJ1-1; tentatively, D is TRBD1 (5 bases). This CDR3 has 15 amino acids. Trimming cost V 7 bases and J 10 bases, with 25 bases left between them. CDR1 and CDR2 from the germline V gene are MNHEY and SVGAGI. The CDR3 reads CASKLMSESAQGAFF. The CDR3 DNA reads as TGTGCCAGCAAGTTAATGTCTGAGTCGGCGCAGGGAGCTTTCTTT.

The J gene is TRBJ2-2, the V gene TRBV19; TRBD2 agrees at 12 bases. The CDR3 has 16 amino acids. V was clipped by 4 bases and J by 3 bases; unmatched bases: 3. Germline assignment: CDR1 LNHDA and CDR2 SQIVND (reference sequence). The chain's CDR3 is CASSRTSGGYTGELFF. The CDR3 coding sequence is TGTGCCAGTAGTAGAACTAGCGGGGGGTACACCGGGGAGCTGTTTTTT.

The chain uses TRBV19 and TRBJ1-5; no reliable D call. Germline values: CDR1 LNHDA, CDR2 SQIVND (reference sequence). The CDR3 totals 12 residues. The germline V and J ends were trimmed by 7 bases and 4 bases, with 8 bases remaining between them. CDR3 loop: CASKEANQPQHF. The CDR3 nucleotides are TGTGCCAGTAAGGAAGCTAATCAGCCCCAGCATTTT.

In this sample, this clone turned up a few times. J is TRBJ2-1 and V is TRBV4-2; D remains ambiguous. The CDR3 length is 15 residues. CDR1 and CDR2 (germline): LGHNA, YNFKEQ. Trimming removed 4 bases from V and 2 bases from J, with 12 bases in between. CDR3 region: CASSPTELAYNEQFF. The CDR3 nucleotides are TGTGCCAGCAGCCCAACTGAGCTGGCCTACAATGAGCAGTTCTTC.

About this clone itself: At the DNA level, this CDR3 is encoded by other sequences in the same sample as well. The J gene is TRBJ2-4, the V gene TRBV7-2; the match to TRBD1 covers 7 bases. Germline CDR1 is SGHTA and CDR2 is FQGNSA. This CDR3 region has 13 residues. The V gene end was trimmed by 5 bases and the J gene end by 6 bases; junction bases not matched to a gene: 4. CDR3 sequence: CASSPDRVNIQYF. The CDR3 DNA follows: TGTGCCAGCAGCCCCGACAGGGTAAACATTCAGTACTTC.